This entry lists 30 T cell receptor beta chains sequenced from one sample in a study of T cell clonotyping in hematopoietic cell transplantation. Only in-frame clones appear in the TCRdb table, and some are missing; sequencing was by immunoSEQ multiplex PCR. The profile shows fewer than 15,000 clones, around 49% of them singletons. Material: peripheral blood mononuclear cells. These receptors all come from a man in his fifties in good health. Some clones in this sample may be carry-over from other donors' samples.

The CDR3 DNA reads TGTGCCTGGACGGGACACATGAGCACTGAAGCTTTCTTT. It translates to CAWTGHMSTEAFF. The chain couples TRBV30 to TRBJ1-1; the D gene is possibly TRBD1 (6 bases). This CDR3 is 13 amino acids long. V was cut by 4 bases and J by 4 bases, with 13 bases left in between. CDR1 and CDR2 from the germline V gene are GTSNPN and SVGIG (reference sequence).

This clone was detected a few times. V is TRBV9 and J is TRBJ2-3; maybe TRBD2 (6 bases). Deletions cut 3 bases from V and 4 bases from J, with 12 bases between. Germline values: CDR1 SGDLS, CDR2 YYNGEE. This CDR3 spans 14 amino acids. The CDR3 spells CASSGLTSADTQYF. CDR3 sequence (DNA): TGTGCCAGCAGCGGCCTGACTAGTGCAGATACGCAGTATTTT.

The chain recombines TRBV7-6 with TRBJ1-4; possible D gene TRBD1, 5 bases. The CDR3 spans 13 residues. The V and J ends lost 5 bases and 4 bases respectively, with 8 bases between them. Germline CDR1 SGHVS, CDR2 FNYEAQ. In DNA, the CDR3 is TGTGCCAGCAGCACGGGGCTTAATGAAAAACTGTTTTTT. Translating it yields CASSTGLNEKLFF.

This clone occurred a few times. At one boundary the junction diverges from the germline segment, which might be a read error. The rearrangement uses TRBV7-7 and TRBJ1-1; D may be TRBD1 (5 bases). CDR1 and CDR2 (germline): SSHAT, FNYEAQ (reference sequence). The CDR3 spans 13 residues. This CDR3 reads CASSPTANTEAFF. CDR3 sequence (DNA): TGTGCTAGCAGCCCGACAGCGAACACTGAAGCTTTCTTT.

This clone has only one observation. V and J are TRBV5-1 and TRBJ1-2; D is possibly TRBD1 (5 bases). The CDR3 covers 13 residues. Trimming took off 0 bases at V and 4 bases at J, with 7 bases between the two ends. Germline V lookup: CDR1 SGHRS, CDR2 YFSETQ. CDR3 in amino acids: CASSLDRTYGYTF. The DNA of the CDR3 is TGCGCCAGCAGCTTGGACAGGACCTATGGCTACACCTTC.

The chain combines TRBV5-6 with TRBJ2-7; D is unclear. Germline lookup yields CDR1 SGHDT and CDR2 YYEEEE. This CDR3 contains 11 residues. V lost 4 bases, J lost 3 bases, and 5 bases lay in between. This CDR3 is CASSTGYEQYF. In DNA, the CDR3 is TGTGCCAGCAGCACGGGCTACGAGCAGTACTTC.

This clone showed up just a few times. V usage is TRBV7-6 and J usage is TRBJ1-6; D unresolved. Germline V lookup: CDR1 SGHVS, CDR2 FNYEAQ. The ends were cut back, 5 bases at V and 9 bases at J, with 11 bases in the middle. There are 13 residues in the CDR3. Written as DNA, the CDR3 is TGTGCCAGCAGCCTCCAGGAGGCTTCACCCCTCCACTTT. Protein product: CASSLQEASPLHF.

This clone was seen a few times. This chain uses TRBV6-5 with TRBJ2-2, with a tentative D call TRBD1 (6 bases). Per germline, CDR1 MNHEY and CDR2 SVGAGI. This CDR3 has 15 residues. V shed 0 bases and J shed 3 bases, with 8 bases lying between them. CDR3 coding DNA: TGTGCCAGCAGTTACTCAGAGGGGGACACCGGGGAGCTGTTTTTT. Protein: CASSYSEGDTGELFF.

This chain connects TRBV20-1 to TRBJ1-2; D gene uncertain. Germline-derived CDR1 and CDR2 are DFQATT and SNEGSKA (reference sequence). The CDR3 consists of 9 residues. V was shortened by 6 bases and J by 14 bases, with 13 bases between the two germline ends. CDR3 sequence reads: CSAGIGSTF. The CDR3 coding sequence is TGCAGTGCCGGAATAGGTTCGACCTTC.

The rearrangement uses TRBV2 and TRBJ1-6, with D uncertain. CDR1 and CDR2 from the germline V gene are SNHLY and FYNNEI. V lost 2 bases and J 8 bases, leaving 7 bases between the germline ends. The length of the CDR3 is 13 residues. The CDR3 region has the DNA TGTGCCAGCAGTGAAAGTGTATATTCACCCCTCCACTTT. This translates into CASSESVYSPLHF.

The gene calls are TRBV19 and TRBJ1-2, with D possibly being TRBD1 (6 bases). CDR1 LNHDA and CDR2 SQIVND come from the germline V gene (reference sequence). V lost 7 bases to trimming and J lost 4 bases, with 19 bases between them. The CDR3 covers 15 residues. The CDR3 region has the DNA TGTGCCAGTACCCCGACAGGTCTAATCTCCTATGGCTACACCTTC. Protein product: CASTPTGLISYGYTF.

The chain couples TRBV6-5 to TRBJ2-7; perhaps TRBD2 as D (5 bases). CDR1 MNHEY and CDR2 SVGAGI come from the germline V gene. This CDR3 is built from 14 residues. V lost 0 bases to trimming and J lost 2 bases, with 8 bases between them. CDR3 loop: CASSYSWGAYEQYF. The CDR3 region has the DNA TGTGCCAGCAGTTACTCTTGGGGAGCCTACGAGCAGTACTTC.

The chain links TRBV30 to TRBJ2-7, with 7 bases lining up with TRBD2. From germline, CDR1 is GTSNPN and CDR2 SVGIG (reference sequence). V gave up 5 bases and J gave up 1 base; unmatched junction bases: 5. This CDR3 has 13 residues. CDR3 in amino acids: CAWESSGSYEQYF. CDR3 sequence (DNA): TGTGCCTGGGAGTCTAGCGGATCCTACGAGCAGTACTTC.

This chain connects TRBV30 to TRBJ2-1; 8 bases agree with TRBD2. V lost 5 bases and J lost 8; bases outside the gene matches: 11. Germline lookup yields CDR1 GTSNPN and CDR2 SVGIG (reference sequence). CDR3 length: 14 residues. Here the CDR3 DNA reads TGTGCCTGGGGGCCGGGACTAGGTCCAGATGAGCAGTTCTTC. The encoded protein is CAWGPGLGPDEQFF.

The chain employs TRBV28 and TRBJ1-5; D is possibly TRBD1 (6 bases). The CDR3 runs 13 residues. Germline CDR1 reads MDHEN; CDR2 reads SYDVKM. Between the trimmed V and J ends, which lost 8 bases and 2 bases, there was a span of 10 bases. This chain's CDR3 is CASVRQGNQPQHF. CDR3 sequence (DNA): TGTGCCAGCGTACGACAGGGCAATCAGCCCCAGCATTTT.

This rearrangement joins TRBV7-9 to TRBJ1-1; D possibly corresponds to TRBD1 (6 bases). The CDR3 runs 14 residues. Germline CDR1 SEHNR, CDR2 FQNEAQ (reference sequence). Trimming removed 0 bases from V and 7 bases from J, with 12 bases in between. CDR3 sequence reads: CASSLAGATDEAFF. The DNA for the CDR3 is TGTGCCAGCAGCTTAGCGGGGGCCACGGATGAAGCTTTCTTT.

The chain is built from TRBV6-5 and TRBJ1-2; a weak D match, TRBD1 (5 bases). Germline V gene lookup returns CDR1 MNHEY and CDR2 SVGAGI. V gave up 7 bases and J gave up 8 bases, with 17 bases separating them. The CDR3 is 13 amino acids. The CDR3 here is CASIPAGGRGYTF. The CDR3 DNA follows: TGTGCCAGCATCCCTGCCGGGGGACGGGGCTACACCTTC.

This clone was detected only once. Sequence at one end of the junction differs from germline and may be a read error. The chain carries TRBV19 and TRBJ1-2, with TRBD1 matching over 7 bases. Germline values: CDR1 LNHDA, CDR2 SQIVND (reference sequence). This CDR3 spans 14 amino acids. The chain's CDR3 is CASSSGGLNYGYTF. The CDR3 bases are TGTGCTAGTAGCTCAGGGGGTTTGAACTATGGCTACACCTTC. Together with reference TRBV19 and TRBJ1-2, the CDR3 gives the full variable domain: DGGITQSPKYLFRKEGQNVTLSCEQNLNHDAMYWYRQDPGQGLRLIYYSQIVNDFQKGDIAEGYSVSREKKESFPLTVTSAQKNPTAFYLCASSSGGLNYGYTFGSGTRLTVV.

This clone was counted between two and nine times. This chain links TRBV4-1 with TRBJ2-3; D remains ambiguous. The CDR3 runs to 12 residues. Trimming cost V 1 base and J 6 bases, with 5 bases left between them. Looked up from germline, CDR1 is MGHRA and CDR2 is YSYEKL. CDR3 DNA sequence: TGCGCCAGCAGCCAAGGTGGGGATACGCAGTATTTT. Encoded protein: CASSQGGDTQYF.

The chain has TRBV9 and TRBJ2-1, with a possible D match to TRBD2 (6 bases). The V and J ends lost 2 bases and 0 bases respectively, with 12 bases between them. CDR1 is SGDLS, CDR2 YYNGEE, per germline. The CDR3 covers 16 residues. The DNA for the CDR3 is TGTGCCAGCAGCGTCGATGGGGGGAGCTCCTACAATGAGCAGTTCTTC. This codes for CASSVDGGSSYNEQFF.

The rearrangement uses TRBV29-1 and TRBJ2-5; weak D call: TRBD1 (6 bases). Looked up from germline, CDR1 is SQVTM and CDR2 is ANQGSEA. This CDR3 comprises 13 residues. The ends were cut back, 4 bases at V and 1 base at J, with 10 bases in the middle. DNA of the CDR3: TGCAGCGTTGGTCGGACAGTCCAAGAGACCCAGTACTTC. It codes for CSVGRTVQETQYF. The full variable domain, rest sourced from reference TRBV29-1 and TRBJ2-5, is SAVISQKPSRDICQRGTSLTIQCQVDSQVTMMFWYRQQPGQSLTLIATANQGSEATYESGFVIDKFPISRPNLTFSTLTVSNMSPEDSSIYLCSVGRTVQETQYFGPGTRLLVL.

V is TRBV6-5 and J is TRBJ1-1; D gene unclear. CDR1 and CDR2 (germline): MNHEY, SVGAGI. The CDR3 extends over 13 amino acids. V lost 6 bases to trimming and J lost 1 base, with 9 bases between them. The CDR3 coding sequence is TGTGCCAGCAGACCTCCAGGGAACACTGAAGCTTTCTTT. Protein: CASRPPGNTEAFF.

The V gene is TRBV2, the J gene TRBJ1-3; D gene unclear. V dropped 6 bases and J dropped 0 bases, with 3 bases sitting between them. This CDR3 is 12 amino acids long. Germline V gives CDR1 SNHLY, CDR2 FYNNEI. The CDR3 sequence is CASRRSGNTIYF. The CDR3, as DNA: TGTGCCAGCAGGCGCTCTGGAAACACCATATATTTT.

This clone was seen a handful of times. The chain couples TRBV2 to TRBJ2-5; 11 bases are a match to TRBD2. Trimming took 7 bases from V and 7 from J; bases not matched to a gene: 11. CDR1 is SNHLY and CDR2 is FYNNEI in the germline V gene. The CDR3 extends over 15 amino acids. This CDR3 is CASTLSGGAVGTQYF. CDR3 sequence (DNA): TGTGCCAGCACCCTTAGCGGGGGGGCCGTTGGGACCCAGTACTTC.

This clone came up a few times. The chain uses TRBV9 and TRBJ1-3, with D unresolved. Per germline, CDR1 SGDLS and CDR2 YYNGEE. The CDR3 spans 13 residues. The V and J ends lost 3 bases and 8 bases respectively, with 12 bases between them. The CDR3 DNA sequence: TGTGCCAGCAGCGCGGTCCGGGCGGACACCATATATTTT. Its translation is CASSAVRADTIYF.

J is TRBJ1-5 and V is TRBV7-2; D unclear. Trimming took off 2 bases at V and 3 bases at J, with 2 bases between the two ends. The CDR3 runs 12 residues. From germline, CDR1 is SGHTA and CDR2 FQGNSA. The chain's CDR3 is CASSLPNQPQHF. The CDR3 DNA follows: TGTGCCAGCAGCTTACCCAATCAGCCCCAGCATTTT. The full variable domain, in which reference TRBV7-2 and TRBJ1-5 provide the parts outside the CDR3, is GAGVSQSPSNKVTEKGKDVELRCDPISGHTALYWYRQSLGQGLEFLIYFQGNSAPDKSGLPSDRFSAERTGGSVSTLTIQRTQQEDSAVYLCASSLPNQPQHFGDGTRLSIL.

A single count supports this clone. This chain joins TRBV6-1 and TRBJ2-3; 8 bases line up with TRBD1. Per germline, CDR1 MNHNS and CDR2 SASEGT. V lost 5 bases, J lost 3 bases, and 7 bases stayed unmatched. The CDR3 has 15 residues. The CDR3 loop reads CASSTRQGTTDTQYF. As DNA, the CDR3 is TGTGCCAGCAGTACTCGACAGGGGACGACAGATACGCAGTATTTT.

This clone has a handful of counts. V is TRBV30 and J is TRBJ1-2; D is possibly TRBD1 (5 bases). Germline-derived CDR1 and CDR2 are GTSNPN and SVGIG (reference sequence). V lost 5 bases, J lost 2 bases, and 12 bases lay in between. The length of the CDR3 is 13 residues. CDR3 DNA sequence: TGTGCCTGGGGTATTAGGGGAAACTATGGCTACACCTTC. Translated, it gives CAWGIRGNYGYTF.

The table lists this clone with a few counts. This sequence joins TRBV27 and TRBJ2-1; D is possibly TRBD1 (6 bases). Germline CDR1 and CDR2: MNHEY and SMNVEV (reference sequence). V shed 3 bases and J shed 8 bases, with 11 bases lying between them. There are 13 residues in the CDR3. Written as DNA, the CDR3 is TGTGCCAGCAGTTTCTTTGAGGGGGATGAGCAGTTCTTC. Residues: CASSFFEGDEQFF.

The chain has TRBV9 and TRBJ2-7; 8 nucleotides align to TRBD1. The CDR3 is 16 amino acids. CDR1 and CDR2 (germline): SGDLS, YYNGEE. Unmatched junction bases numbered 8, after V lost 3 bases and J lost 0 bases. For the CDR3, the DNA is TGTGCCAGCAGCGCAGGGGGCGGGGCCGACTCCTACGAGCAGTACTTC. It codes for CASSAGGGADSYEQYF.